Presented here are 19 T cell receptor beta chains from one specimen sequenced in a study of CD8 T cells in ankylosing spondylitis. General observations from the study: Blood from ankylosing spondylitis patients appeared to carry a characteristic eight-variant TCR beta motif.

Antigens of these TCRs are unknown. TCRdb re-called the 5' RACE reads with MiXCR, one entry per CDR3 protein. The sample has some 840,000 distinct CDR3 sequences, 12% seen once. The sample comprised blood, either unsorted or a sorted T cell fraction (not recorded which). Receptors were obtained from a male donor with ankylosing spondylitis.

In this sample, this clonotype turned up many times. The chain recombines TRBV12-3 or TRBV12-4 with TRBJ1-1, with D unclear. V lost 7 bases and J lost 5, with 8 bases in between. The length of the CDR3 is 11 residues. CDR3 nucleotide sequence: TGTGCCAGCAACTTGGGGACTGAAGCTTTCTTT. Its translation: CASNLGTEAFF.

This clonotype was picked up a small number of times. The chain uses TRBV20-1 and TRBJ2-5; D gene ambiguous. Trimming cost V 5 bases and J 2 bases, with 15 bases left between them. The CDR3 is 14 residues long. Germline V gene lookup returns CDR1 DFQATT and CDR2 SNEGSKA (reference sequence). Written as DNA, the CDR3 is TGCAGTGCTCCCCCGGCAGGCCAACAAGAGACCCAGTACTTC. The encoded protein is CSAPPAGQQETQYF.

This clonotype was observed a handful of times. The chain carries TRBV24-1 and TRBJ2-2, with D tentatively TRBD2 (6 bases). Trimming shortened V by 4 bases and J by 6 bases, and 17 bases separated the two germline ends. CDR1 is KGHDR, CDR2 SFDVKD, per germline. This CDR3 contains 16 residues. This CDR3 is CATSETGTSSAGELFF. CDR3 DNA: TGTGCCACCAGTGAGACCGGGACTTCCTCGGCCGGGGAGCTGTTTTTT.

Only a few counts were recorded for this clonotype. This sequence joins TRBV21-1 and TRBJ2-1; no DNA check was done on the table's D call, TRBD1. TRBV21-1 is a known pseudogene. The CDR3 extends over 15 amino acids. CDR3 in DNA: TGTGCCAGCAGCGGAGGAAGGACAGAAAGAAATGAGCAGTTCTTC. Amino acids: CASSGGRTERNEQFF.

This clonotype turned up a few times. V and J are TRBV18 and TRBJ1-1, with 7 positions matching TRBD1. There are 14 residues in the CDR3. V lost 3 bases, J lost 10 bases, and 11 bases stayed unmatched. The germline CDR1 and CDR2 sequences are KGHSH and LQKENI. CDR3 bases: TGTGCCAGCTCACCCTCAGGGGGTCGAGGAGGAGCTTTCTTT. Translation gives CASSPSGGRGGAFF.

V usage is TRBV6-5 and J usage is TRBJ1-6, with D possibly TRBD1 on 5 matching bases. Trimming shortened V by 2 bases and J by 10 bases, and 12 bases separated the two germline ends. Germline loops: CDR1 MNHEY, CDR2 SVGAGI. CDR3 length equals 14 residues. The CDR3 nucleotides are TGTGCCAGCAGTTACGGTGGGGCTGGGTCACCCCTCCACTTT. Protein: CASSYGGAGSPLHF.

The CDR3 protein is CASSVGSFSPAFF. The DNA of the CDR3 is TGTGCCAGCAGCGTAGGGTCCTTCTCGCCGGCTTTCTTT. The chain uses TRBV9 and TRBJ1-1; D remains ambiguous. The CDR3 spans 13 residues. V was cut by 0 bases and J by 11 bases, with 14 bases left in between. Germline V gene sequence: CDR1 SGDLS, CDR2 YYNGEE.

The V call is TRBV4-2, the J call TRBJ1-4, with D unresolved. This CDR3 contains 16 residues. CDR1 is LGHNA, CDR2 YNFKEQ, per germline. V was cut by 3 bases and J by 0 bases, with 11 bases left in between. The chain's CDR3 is CASSQVYGATNEKLFF. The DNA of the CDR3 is TGTGCCAGCAGCCAGGTCTACGGGGCAACTAATGAAAAACTGTTTTTT.

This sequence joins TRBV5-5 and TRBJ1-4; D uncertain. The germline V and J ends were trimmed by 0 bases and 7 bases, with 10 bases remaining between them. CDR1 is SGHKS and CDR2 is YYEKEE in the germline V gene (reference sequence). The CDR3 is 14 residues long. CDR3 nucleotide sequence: TGTGCCAGCAGCTTGGGACCACAGATTGAAAAACTGTTTTTT. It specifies CASSLGPQIEKLFF. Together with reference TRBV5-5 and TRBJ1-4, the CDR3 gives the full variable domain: DAGVTQSPTHLIKTRGQQVTLRCSPISGHKSVSWYQQVLGQGPQFIFQYYEKEERGRGNFPDRFSARQFPNYSSELNVNALLLGDSALYLCASSLGPQIEKLFFGSGTQLSVL.

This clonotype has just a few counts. The chain's CDR3 is CASSTGGPETQYF. For the CDR3, the DNA is TGTGCCAGCAGTACAGGGGGCCCGGAGACCCAGTACTTC. J is TRBJ2-5 and V is TRBV28; 9 bases are shared with TRBD1. The CDR3 is made up of 13 amino acids. Per germline, CDR1 MDHEN and CDR2 SYDVKM. The J segment lost 5 bases and the V segment lost 5 bases, leaving 3 bases of the junction unmatched.

The CDR3 here is CSARGQEGWGYTF. CDR3 DNA sequence: TGCAGTGCTAGAGGACAGGAAGGCTGGGGCTACACCTTC. The chain carries TRBV20-1 and TRBJ1-2, with D maybe TRBD1 (6 bases). CDR1 and CDR2 from the germline V gene are DFQATT and SNEGSKA (reference sequence). This CDR3 is 13 amino acids long. The V end was cut by 1 base, the J end by 8 bases, with 14 bases between.

The CDR3 region has the DNA TGTGCCAGCAGCCACGAAGGCAGGGGGGACAATGAGCAGTTCTTC. Amino acid sequence: CASSHEGRGDNEQFF. The chain combines TRBV6-2 or TRBV6-3 with TRBJ2-1; tentative D call: TRBD1 (7 bases). Trimming took off 6 bases at V and 5 bases at J, with 17 bases between the two ends. Germline-derived CDR1 and CDR2 are MNHEY and SVGEGT. The CDR3 loop spans 15 amino acids.

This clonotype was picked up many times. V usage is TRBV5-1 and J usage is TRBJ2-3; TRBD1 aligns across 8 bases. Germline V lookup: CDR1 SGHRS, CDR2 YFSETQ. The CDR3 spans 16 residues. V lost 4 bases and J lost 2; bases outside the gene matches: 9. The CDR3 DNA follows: TGCGCCAGCAGCGAAGGGACAGGCCGTTACACAGATACGCAGTATTTT. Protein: CASSEGTGRYTDTQYF.

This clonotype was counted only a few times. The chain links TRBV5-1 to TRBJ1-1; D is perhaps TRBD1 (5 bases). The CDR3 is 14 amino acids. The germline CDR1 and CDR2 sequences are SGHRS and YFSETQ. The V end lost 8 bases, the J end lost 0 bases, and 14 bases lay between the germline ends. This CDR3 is CASKSTEMNTEAFF. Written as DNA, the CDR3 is TGCGCCAGTAAATCGACAGAGATGAACACTGAAGCTTTCTTT.

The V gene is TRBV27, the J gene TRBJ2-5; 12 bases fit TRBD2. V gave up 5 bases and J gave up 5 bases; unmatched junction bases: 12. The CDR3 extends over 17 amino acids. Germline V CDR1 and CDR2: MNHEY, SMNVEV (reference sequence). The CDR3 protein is CASSRSKLAGGWETQYF. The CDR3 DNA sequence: TGTGCCAGCAGTAGGTCGAAACTAGCGGGGGGCTGGGAGACCCAGTACTTC.

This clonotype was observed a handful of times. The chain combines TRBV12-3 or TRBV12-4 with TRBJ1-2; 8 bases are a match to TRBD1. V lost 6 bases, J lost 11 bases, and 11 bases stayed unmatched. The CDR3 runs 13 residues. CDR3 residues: CASSTRDRGIYTF. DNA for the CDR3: TGTGCCAGCAGCACTCGAGACAGGGGTATATACACCTTC.

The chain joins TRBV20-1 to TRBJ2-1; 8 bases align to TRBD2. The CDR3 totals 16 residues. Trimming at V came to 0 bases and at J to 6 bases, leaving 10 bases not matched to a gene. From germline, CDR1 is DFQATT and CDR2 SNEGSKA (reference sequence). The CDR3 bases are TGCAGTGCTAGAGATCTGCGATCTCGGGGGGGCAATGAGCAGTTCTTC. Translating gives CSARDLRSRGGNEQFF.

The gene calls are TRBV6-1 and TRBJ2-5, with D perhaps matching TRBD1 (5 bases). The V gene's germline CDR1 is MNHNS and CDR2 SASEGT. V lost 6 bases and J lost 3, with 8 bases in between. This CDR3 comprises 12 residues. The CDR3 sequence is CASRGVKETQYF. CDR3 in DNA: TGTGCCAGCAGAGGGGTCAAAGAGACCCAGTACTTC.

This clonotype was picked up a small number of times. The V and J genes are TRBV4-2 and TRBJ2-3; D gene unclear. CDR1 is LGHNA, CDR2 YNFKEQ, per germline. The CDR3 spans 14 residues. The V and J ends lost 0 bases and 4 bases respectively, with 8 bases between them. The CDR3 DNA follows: TGTGCCAGCAGCCAAGAGATGCGTTCAGATACGCAGTATTTT. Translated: CASSQEMRSDTQYF.